This TCR beta chain is from a study of blood T cell repertoires in COVID-19. Germline CDR1 is LNHDA and CDR2 is SQIVND (reference sequence). The V end lost 8 bases, the J end lost 5 bases, and 12 bases lay between the germline ends. The CDR3 runs to 12 residues. The cohort comprised adults aged 18 to 89 years residing in under 30 US areas. In assigning cohorts, the study relied on participant-reported clinical history. Recovered status in Cohort 3 required two negative PCRs, clearance, or symptom resolution. Authors' methods: The assay estimated nucleated cells by amplifying reference gene primers. Using immunoSEQ multiplex PCR, the repertoire was profiled, and TCRdb retains in-frame clones only, with some absent. The V and J calls and clone size are taken from that table; D and trimming were inferred from the DNA. The profile shows roughly 170,000 clones, 82% of them singletons.

The chain uses TRBV19 and TRBJ1-1, with D perhaps matching TRBD1 (5 bases). Source material: PBMCs or T cells enriched from blood (not recorded which). The sequence was collected from a man in his sixties who had recovered from COVID-19. The CDR3 loop reads CASSQVSTEAFF. CDR3 nucleotides: TGTGCCAGTTCACAGGTTTCGACTGAAGCTTTCTTT.